This T cell receptor beta chain was recorded in a study of CD8 T cells in Susac syndrome. Sequencing targeted TCR beta in T cells from blood (CD8+ and CD4+). V was trimmed by 1 base and J by 0 bases, leaving 3 bases between them. The CDR3 totals 13 residues. CDR1 is MDHEN and CDR2 is SYDVKM in the germline V gene. Random hexamers primed reverse transcription of about 0.5 to 1 ug RNA. An immunoSEQ multiplex PCR amplified TCR beta CDR3 over 54 Vbeta and 13 Jbeta. TCRdb fed the immunoSEQ multiplex PCR reads into MiXCR, producing one record per CDR3 protein. The sample includes fewer than 350,000 distinct CDR3 sequences, 65% to 90% seen only once; the top ten take 0.2% to 0.25%.

Material: CD8+ T cells from PBMCs. The sequence was collected from a human donor with multiple sclerosis. V is TRBV28 and J is TRBJ1-1; D unresolved. The CDR3 DNA is TGTGCCAGCAGTTTATTTCTGAACACTGAAGCTTTCTTT. As protein: CASSLFLNTEAFF.